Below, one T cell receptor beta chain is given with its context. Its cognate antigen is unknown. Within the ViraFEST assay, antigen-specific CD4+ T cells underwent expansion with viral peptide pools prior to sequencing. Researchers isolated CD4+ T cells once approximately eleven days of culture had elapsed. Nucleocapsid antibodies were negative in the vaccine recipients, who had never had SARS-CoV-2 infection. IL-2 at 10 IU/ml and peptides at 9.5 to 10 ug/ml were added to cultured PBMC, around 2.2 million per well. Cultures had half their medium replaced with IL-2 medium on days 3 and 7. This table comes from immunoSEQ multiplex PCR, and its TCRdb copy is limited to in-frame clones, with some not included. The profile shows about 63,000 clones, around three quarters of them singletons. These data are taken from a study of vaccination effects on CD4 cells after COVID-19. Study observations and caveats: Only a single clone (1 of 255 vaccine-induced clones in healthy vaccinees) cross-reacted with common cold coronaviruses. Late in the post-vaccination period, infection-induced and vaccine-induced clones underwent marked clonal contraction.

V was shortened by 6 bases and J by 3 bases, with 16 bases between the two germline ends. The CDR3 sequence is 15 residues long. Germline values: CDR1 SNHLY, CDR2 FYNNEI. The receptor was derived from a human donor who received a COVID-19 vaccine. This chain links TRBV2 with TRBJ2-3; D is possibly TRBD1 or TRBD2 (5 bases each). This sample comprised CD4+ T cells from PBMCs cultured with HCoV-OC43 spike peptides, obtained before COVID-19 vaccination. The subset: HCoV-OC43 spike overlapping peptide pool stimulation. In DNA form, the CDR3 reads TGTGCCAGCAGAGATTCCGGGACCTCAACAGATACGCAGTATTTT. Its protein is CASRDSGTSTDTQYF.